These 24 T cell receptor beta chains originate from one sample sequenced in a study of blood T cell repertoires in COVID-19. Only in-frame clones appear in the TCRdb table, and some are missing; sequencing was by immunoSEQ multiplex PCR. Of some 250,000 clones in the sample, 70% to 90% were seen once. Material: peripheral blood. The receptors were sampled from a woman in her twenties or thirties with COVID-19, enrolled during active disease.

This clone was detected once. The chain links TRBV11-3 to TRBJ2-3; TRBD1 might be the D (5 bases). Germline V gene data show CDR1 as SGHNT and CDR2 as YENEEA. The length of the CDR3 is 13 residues. V was cut by 7 bases and J by 1 base, with 9 bases left in between. This CDR3 reads CASITGCTDTQYF. Written as DNA, the CDR3 is TGTGCCAGCATCACAGGTTGCACAGATACGCAGTATTTT.

This clone was detected only once. The gene calls are TRBV4-1 and TRBJ2-1; D is undetermined. The CDR3 runs to 15 residues. Looked up from germline, CDR1 is MGHRA and CDR2 is YSYEKL. The V end was cut by 0 bases, the J end by 2 bases, with 8 bases between. CDR3 nucleotide sequence: TGCGCCAGCAGCCAAGATACTCCCCCCTACAATGAGCAGTTCTTC. Translation: CASSQDTPPYNEQFF.

The chain uses TRBV10-1 and TRBJ2-7; TRBD2 matches 7 bases. The CDR3 covers 16 residues. V shed 2 bases and J 1 base; nucleotides not matched to a gene: 8. Germline V gene lookup returns CDR1 WNHNN and CDR2 SYGVQD (reference sequence). In DNA form, the CDR3 reads TGCGCCAGCAGTGAGGCTAGCGGACCTCTTTCCTACGAGCAGTACTTC. Translating gives CASSEASGPLSYEQYF.

The chain links TRBV28 to TRBJ1-5; perhaps TRBD1 as D (6 bases). CDR3 length: 15 residues. The V gene's germline CDR1 is MDHEN and CDR2 SYDVKM. V was shortened by 6 bases and J by 8 bases, with 20 bases between the two germline ends. This CDR3 reads CASSLSYQGRKPQHF. The CDR3 DNA reads as TGTGCCAGCAGCCTTTCGTACCAGGGGCGGAAGCCCCAGCATTTT.

The chain couples TRBV14 to TRBJ2-2, with a possible D match to TRBD2 (5 bases). Per the germline V gene, CDR1 is SGHDN and CDR2 is FVKESK. The CDR3 spans 14 residues. Trimming stripped 5 bases from V and 3 bases from J, with 10 bases between. The CDR3 spells CASSAGLYTGELFF. CDR3 DNA sequence: TGTGCCAGCAGCGCTGGACTTTACACCGGGGAGCTGTTTTTT. The full variable domain, its missing parts supplied by reference TRBV14 and TRBJ2-2, is EAGVTQFPSHSVIEKGQTVTLRCDPISGHDNLYWYRRVMGKEIKFLLHFVKESKQDESGMPNNRFLAERTGGTYSTLKVQPAELEDSGVYFCASSAGLYTGELFFGEGSRLTVL.

The chain is built from TRBV5-4 and TRBJ2-1; TRBD1 agrees at 9 bases. The CDR3 covers 15 residues. With 4 bases clipped from V and 3 bases from J, the junction kept 5 bases outside the gene matches. From germline, CDR1 is SGHNT and CDR2 YYREEE (reference sequence). The CDR3 DNA sequence: TGTGCCAGCAGCCAGGGGACAGGGCGCTACAATGAGCAGTTCTTC. Translating it yields CASSQGTGRYNEQFF.

The V call is TRBV7-2, the J call TRBJ2-7; unclear D gene. Trimming shortened V by 4 bases and J by 6 bases, and 7 bases separated the two germline ends. The CDR3 length is 11 residues. Germline V gene lookup returns CDR1 SGHTA and CDR2 FQGNSA. This CDR3 reads CASSSSPEQYF. For the CDR3, the DNA is TGTGCCAGCAGCTCCAGTCCCGAGCAGTACTTC. The variable domain in full, completed from reference TRBV7-2 and TRBJ2-7, reads GAGVSQSPSNKVTEKGKDVELRCDPISGHTALYWYRQSLGQGLEFLIYFQGNSAPDKSGLPSDRFSAERTGGSVSTLTIQRTQQEDSAVYLCASSSSPEQYFGPGTRLTVT.

The J gene is TRBJ2-3, the V gene TRBV10-2; TRBD2 might be the D (6 bases). V was cut by 7 bases and J by 0 bases, with 14 bases left in between. The CDR3 sequence is 15 residues long. Germline V CDR1 and CDR2: WSHSY, SAAADI. The CDR3 protein is CASTLAETSTDTQYF. CDR3 in DNA: TGCGCCAGCACGTTAGCGGAGACTAGCACAGATACGCAGTATTTT.

The chain employs TRBV2 and TRBJ1-1; perhaps TRBD1 as D (6 bases). Germline CDR1 SNHLY, CDR2 FYNNEI. Trimming removed 6 bases from V and 11 bases from J, with 16 bases in between. CDR3 length: 12 amino acids. In DNA form, the CDR3 reads TGTGCCAGCAGCGGCGAACAGGGTCCGGCTTTCTTT. Its protein product is CASSGEQGPAFF. Full variable domain (rest looked up from reference TRBV2 and TRBJ1-1): EPEVTQTPSHQVTQMGQEVILRCVPISNHLYFYWYRQILGQKVEFLVSFYNNEISEKSEIFDDQFSVERPDGSNFTLKIRSTKLEDSAMYFCASSGEQGPAFFGQGTRLTVV.

This sequence joins TRBV28 and TRBJ1-1; D perhaps matches TRBD1 (5 bases). The CDR3 covers 14 residues. V was trimmed by 5 bases and J by 6 bases, leaving 16 bases between them. Germline CDR1 reads MDHEN; CDR2 reads SYDVKM. The CDR3 here is CASSAYRWKPEAFF. The CDR3 region has the DNA TGTGCCAGCAGTGCCTACAGGTGGAAACCTGAAGCTTTCTTT.

The chain joins TRBV7-2 to TRBJ2-7, with 8 nucleotides matching TRBD1. The length of the CDR3 is 15 residues. The germline gives CDR1 SGHTA, CDR2 FQGNSA. Unmatched junction bases numbered 6, after V lost 5 bases and J lost 0 bases. CDR3 sequence reads: CASSDRDRHSYEQYF. CDR3 in DNA: TGTGCCAGCAGCGATAGGGACAGGCACTCCTACGAGCAGTACTTC.

The rearrangement uses TRBV27 and TRBJ1-5, with D unclear. From germline, CDR1 is MNHEY and CDR2 SMNVEV (reference sequence). The V gene lost 5 bases and the J gene lost 6 bases, with 8 bases spanning the gap. This CDR3 spans 12 amino acids. CDR3 nucleotide sequence: TGTGCCAGCAGTATGAGAGGTCAGCCCCAGCATTTT. This encodes CASSMRGQPQHF.

This clone came up a few times. The V and J genes are TRBV27 and TRBJ1-2, with D unresolved. Germline-derived CDR1 and CDR2 are MNHEY and SMNVEV (reference sequence). V shed 5 bases and J shed 4 bases, with 11 bases lying between them. The CDR3 totals 13 residues. In DNA form, the CDR3 reads TGTGCCAGCAGTCCACAAGTTCCCTATGGCTACACCTTC. Translation: CASSPQVPYGYTF.

The rearrangement links TRBV7-9 to TRBJ2-4, with 11 nucleotides matching TRBD1. Trimming at V came to 5 bases and at J to 0 bases, leaving 12 bases not matched to a gene. From germline, CDR1 is SEHNR and CDR2 FQNEAQ (reference sequence). The CDR3 totals 19 residues. CDR3 nucleotide sequence: TGTGCCAGCAGCCCCATGGACAGGGGGCGCAGGGGAGCCAAAAACATTCAGTACTTC. It encodes CASSPMDRGRRGAKNIQYF.

The chain couples TRBV28 to TRBJ1-5; 7 nucleotides agree with TRBD1. The CDR3 totals 15 residues. The V segment lost 5 bases and the J segment 2 bases; nucleotides outside the gene matches: 6. Germline V gene lookup returns CDR1 MDHEN and CDR2 SYDVKM. The CDR3 DNA follows: TGTGCCAGCAGTAGTTACAGGGGTGGCAATCAGCCCCAGCATTTT. This sequence encodes CASSSYRGGNQPQHF. The whole variable domain, filled in from reference TRBV28 and TRBJ1-5, reads DVKVTQSSRYLVKRTGEKVFLECVQDMDHENMFWYRQDPGLGLRLIYFSYDVKMKEKGDIPEGYSVSREKKERFSLILESASTNQTSMYLCASSSYRGGNQPQHFGDGTRLSIL.

The V call is TRBV5-1, the J call TRBJ2-4, with 10 bases aligning to TRBD2. In germline, CDR1 is SGHRS, CDR2 YFSETQ. The CDR3 is 17 amino acids. V shed 3 bases and J 1 base; nucleotides not matched to a gene: 7. CDR3 protein: CASSSRPGLAAKNIQYF. CDR3 DNA sequence: TGCGCCAGCAGCTCACGTCCGGGACTAGCGGCCAAAAACATTCAGTACTTC.

The CDR3 loop is CASSSPLVGDTGYGYTF. The CDR3, as DNA: TGTGCCAGCAGTTCCCCCCTCGTAGGGGATACGGGCTATGGCTACACCTTC. This chain uses TRBV28 with TRBJ1-2; possibly TRBD1 for D (5 bases). The CDR3 sequence is 17 residues long. CDR1 is MDHEN, CDR2 SYDVKM, per germline. Deletions cut 4 bases from V and 4 bases from J, with 22 bases between.

The V call is TRBV5-1, the J call TRBJ2-1; TRBD2 agrees at 7 bases. J gave up 4 bases and V 4 bases, and 8 bases lay outside the gene matches. Germline CDR1 and CDR2: SGHRS and YFSETQ. CDR3 length equals 15 residues. In DNA, the CDR3 is TGCGCCAGCAGCATCAGCGGGGCGCCGTACAATGAGCAGTTCTTC. This translates into CASSISGAPYNEQFF.

V and J are TRBV6-5 and TRBJ1-2, with D hard to call. This CDR3 contains 13 residues. Per the germline V gene, CDR1 is MNHEY and CDR2 is SVGAGI. Trimming removed 7 bases from V and 1 base from J, with 10 bases in between. In nucleotides, the CDR3 is TGTGCCAGCACCGGAGCTCTTAACTATGGCTACACCTTC. Its translation: CASTGALNYGYTF.

CDR3 DNA: TGTGCCAGCACCTCCTCGGACAGGCCCTACGAGCAGTACTTC. Translation: CASTSSDRPYEQYF. The chain combines TRBV2 with TRBJ2-7; 7 bases are shared with TRBD1. Germline V gives CDR1 SNHLY, CDR2 FYNNEI. The CDR3 runs 14 residues. V trimming: 7 bases; J trimming: 2 bases; junction bases outside the gene matches: 8.

The chain couples TRBV12-3 or TRBV12-4 to TRBJ1-5, with a weak D call TRBD1 (5 bases). The V end lost 3 bases, the J end lost 4 bases, and 7 bases lay between the germline ends. This CDR3 has 13 amino acids. The DNA of the CDR3 is TGTGCCAGCAGTTTCGACAGAAATCAGCCCCAGCATTTT. It is translated as CASSFDRNQPQHF.

The gene calls are TRBV18 and TRBJ2-2; 9 bases align to TRBD1. CDR3 size: 18 residues. Germline CDR1 KGHSH, CDR2 LQKENI. J gave up 5 bases and V 4 bases, and 14 bases lay outside the gene matches. CDR3 in amino acids: CASSLGQGPFQTTGELFF. As DNA, the CDR3 is TGTGCCAGCTCACTGGGACAGGGACCATTTCAGACGACCGGGGAGCTGTTTTTT.

The rearrangement joins TRBV12-3 or TRBV12-4 to TRBJ1-2; D might be TRBD1 (6 bases). This CDR3 comprises 13 residues. Between the trimmed V and J ends, which lost 4 bases and 6 bases, there was a span of 12 bases. The CDR3 region has the DNA TGTGCCAGCAGTTCCTCAGGGGTCGATGGCTACACCTTC. Translating it yields CASSSSGVDGYTF.

The J gene is TRBJ2-1, the V gene TRBV21-1; the table calls TRBD2, which could not be checked here. TRBV21-1 constitutes a pseudogene. This CDR3 comprises 14 residues. The DNA for the CDR3 is TGTGCCAGCTCTTGGGTACTAGCTTACAATGAGCAGTTCTTC. The encoded protein is CASSWVLAYNEQFF.